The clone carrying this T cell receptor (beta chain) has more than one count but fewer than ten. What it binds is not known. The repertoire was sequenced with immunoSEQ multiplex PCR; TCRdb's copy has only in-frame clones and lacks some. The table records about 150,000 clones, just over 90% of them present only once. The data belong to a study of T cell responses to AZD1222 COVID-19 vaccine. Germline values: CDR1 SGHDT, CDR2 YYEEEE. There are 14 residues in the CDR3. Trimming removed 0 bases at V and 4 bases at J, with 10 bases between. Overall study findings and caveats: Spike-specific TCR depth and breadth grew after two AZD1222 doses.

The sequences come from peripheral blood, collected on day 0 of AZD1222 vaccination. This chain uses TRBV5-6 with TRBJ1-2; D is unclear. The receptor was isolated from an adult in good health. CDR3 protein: CASSLVQHPYGYTF. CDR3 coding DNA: TGTGCCAGCAGCTTGGTACAGCACCCCTATGGCTACACCTTC.